The 17 T cell receptor beta chains given below trace back to one sample, sequenced in a study of blood T cell repertoires in COVID-19. The method was immunoSEQ multiplex PCR; TCRdb's version includes in-frame clones alone and lacks a portion of them. The sample has 170,000 or so clones; approximately 78% are singletons. Sequencing was carried out using PBMCs or T cells enriched from blood (not recorded which). The receptors derive from a woman in her forties or fifties who had recovered from COVID-19.

Here the CDR3 reads CASSLGGGTMNTEAFF. The DNA for the CDR3 is TGCGCCAGCAGCTTGGGAGGGGGTACTATGAACACTGAAGCTTTCTTT. V usage is TRBV5-1 and J usage is TRBJ1-1, with D perhaps matching TRBD1 (6 bases). The V end lost 0 bases, the J end lost 0 bases, and 12 bases lay between the germline ends. CDR1 and CDR2 from the germline V gene are SGHRS and YFSETQ. The CDR3 is 16 residues long.

V and J are TRBV28 and TRBJ2-7, with 8 positions matching TRBD1. The CDR3 runs to 13 residues. V was pared by 5 bases and J by 4 bases, with 4 bases of the junction left unmatched. Germline V gene lookup returns CDR1 MDHEN and CDR2 SYDVKM. CDR3 sequence: CASSRDRYYEQYF. CDR3 nucleotide sequence: TGTGCCAGCAGTCGGGACAGGTATTACGAGCAGTACTTC.

The V and J genes are TRBV10-2 and TRBJ2-2; TRBD2 matches 9 bases. This CDR3 has 14 amino acids. Unmatched junction bases numbered 1, after V lost 6 bases and J lost 2 bases. Per the germline V gene, CDR1 is WSHSY and CDR2 is SAAADI. The DNA for the CDR3 is TGCGCCAGCAGAGCGGGAGGTAACACCGGGGAGCTGTTTTTT. Translating it yields CASRAGGNTGELFF.

This clone was detected a few times. The chain joins TRBV7-7 to TRBJ2-5; 7 bases line up with TRBD1. V gave up 5 bases and J gave up 4 bases; unmatched junction bases: 10. The CDR3 contains 15 residues. The germline gives CDR1 SSHAT, CDR2 FNYEAQ (reference sequence). This chain's CDR3 is CASSEQGLQGETQYF. In nucleotides, the CDR3 is TGTGCCAGCAGCGAACAGGGGCTTCAGGGAGAGACCCAGTACTTC.

The rearrangement joins TRBV3-1 (or the pseudogene TRBV3-2) to TRBJ1-3; 7 bases are a match to TRBD1. Germline V gene sequence: CDR1 LGHDT, CDR2 YNNKEL (reference sequence). This CDR3 region has 16 residues. Trimming removed 5 bases from V and 0 bases from J; junction bases left unmatched: 7. The CDR3 is CASSSPGTDSGNTIYF. The CDR3 nucleotides are TGTGCCAGCAGCTCGCCCGGGACAGACTCTGGAAACACCATATATTTT.

The J gene is TRBJ1-1, the V gene TRBV7-9, with D possibly matching TRBD1 (5 bases). The CDR3 has 12 residues. Trimming removed 10 bases from V and 3 bases from J, with 12 bases in between. Germline CDR1 SEHNR, CDR2 FQNEAQ (reference sequence). CDR3 protein: CAIGDQDTEAFF. The CDR3 DNA sequence: TGTGCCATAGGGGATCAGGACACTGAAGCTTTCTTT.

The chain couples TRBV3-1 (or the pseudogene TRBV3-2) to TRBJ2-6, with a possible D match to TRBD1 (6 bases). The CDR3 covers 17 residues. The V gene's germline CDR1 is LGHDT and CDR2 YNNKEL (reference sequence). Trimming shortened V by 4 bases and J by 0 bases, and 13 bases separated the two germline ends. CDR3 region: CASSLQTGSSGANVLTF. The DNA for the CDR3 is TGTGCCAGCAGCCTCCAGACAGGTTCCTCTGGGGCCAACGTCCTGACTTTC.

This chain connects TRBV7-2 to TRBJ2-7; no clear D gene. V was cut by 4 bases and J by 0 bases, with 7 bases left in between. Germline V lookup: CDR1 SGHTA, CDR2 FQGNSA. The CDR3 contains 13 residues. This chain's CDR3 is CASSSYSSYEQYF. CDR3 bases: TGTGCCAGCAGCTCATACTCCTCCTACGAGCAGTACTTC.

The chain recombines TRBV11-2 with TRBJ1-2; 12 bases line up with TRBD1. Germline trimming cut 5 bases from V and 4 bases from J; bases unmatched to any gene: 11. CDR3 length: 17 residues. Germline V gives CDR1 SGHAT, CDR2 FQNNGV. The CDR3 loop reads CASSSYRDRGRIYGYTF. As DNA, the CDR3 is TGTGCCAGCAGCAGTTACCGGGACAGGGGGCGCATCTATGGCTACACCTTC.

This clone was detected a few times. V and J are TRBV6-5 and TRBJ2-5, with TRBD2 identical over 10 bases. From germline, CDR1 is MNHEY and CDR2 SVGAGI. The CDR3 runs 14 residues. The junction had 8 bases not matched to a gene; V was cut back by 8 bases and J by 5 bases. The CDR3 DNA follows: TGTGCCAGCGTTCTAGCGGGAGTGGGGGAGACCCAGTACTTC. As protein: CASVLAGVGETQYF.

This chain connects TRBV19 to TRBJ2-5; TRBD1 might be the D (5 bases). The CDR3 is made up of 16 amino acids. The V end lost 5 bases, the J end lost 1 base, and 17 bases lay between the germline ends. Germline V gives CDR1 LNHDA, CDR2 SQIVND (reference sequence). CDR3 in amino acids: CASSSERTRTQETQYF. CDR3 sequence (DNA): TGTGCCAGTAGTTCGGAGAGGACACGGACCCAAGAGACCCAGTACTTC. The full variable domain, its missing parts supplied by reference TRBV19 and TRBJ2-5, is DGGITQSPKYLFRKEGQNVTLSCEQNLNHDAMYWYRQDPGQGLRLIYYSQIVNDFQKGDIAEGYSVSREKKESFPLTVTSAQKNPTAFYLCASSSERTRTQETQYFGPGTRLLVL.

The genes are TRBV6-5 and TRBJ1-3; TRBD1 aligns across 7 bases. This CDR3 is built from 12 residues. V was pared by 6 bases and J by 9 bases, with 5 bases of the junction left unmatched. Germline V lookup: CDR1 MNHEY, CDR2 SVGAGI. CDR3 in DNA: TGTGCCAGCAGCGCACAGGGGCTCACCATATATTTT. Translation gives CASSAQGLTIYF.

The chain is built from TRBV2 and TRBJ1-2; D is ambiguous. The CDR3 sequence is 10 residues long. Germline V lookup: CDR1 SNHLY, CDR2 FYNNEI. V was pared by 1 base and J by 13 bases, with 7 bases between. The CDR3 region has the DNA TGTGCCAGCAGTGAAGGCCTCAGCACCTTC. Amino acid sequence: CASSEGLSTF.

This clone was seen more than once but under ten times. The chain combines TRBV7-9 with TRBJ2-5; TRBD1 aligns across 7 bases. With V trimmed by 7 bases and J by 4 bases, 15 bases remained unmatched. The CDR3 is 16 amino acids. Germline CDR1 reads SEHNR; CDR2 reads FQNEAQ (reference sequence). DNA for the CDR3: TGTGCCAGCATCATAGGGGTAGGGGGCCTGGGAGAGACCCAGTACTTC. It specifies CASIIGVGGLGETQYF.

The V gene is TRBV7-8, the J gene TRBJ2-5, with TRBD1 matching 9 bases. CDR3 length: 15 amino acids. J was trimmed by 5 bases and V by 5 bases; bases with no gene match: 9. Germline values: CDR1 SGHVS, CDR2 FQNEAQ. The CDR3 DNA reads TGTGCCAGCAGCGTACGGACAGGGGCTCGCGAGACCCAGTACTTC. It codes for CASSVRTGARETQYF.

V usage is TRBV2 and J usage is TRBJ2-5; maybe TRBD2 (7 bases). Trimming removed 10 bases from V and 5 bases from J, with 23 bases in between. Germline V gene lookup returns CDR1 SNHLY and CDR2 FYNNEI. This CDR3 contains 15 residues. This CDR3 is CATGGDSNPAETQYF. CDR3 DNA: TGTGCCACGGGGGGCGACAGTAACCCCGCGGAGACCCAGTACTTC.

This chain joins TRBV9 and TRBJ2-2, with 11 bases aligning to TRBD2. Germline V gene data show CDR1 as SGDLS and CDR2 as YYNGEE. With 3 bases clipped from V and 4 bases from J, the junction kept 5 bases outside the gene matches. CDR3 size: 16 residues. The DNA of the CDR3 is TGTGCCAGCAGCGATAGCGGGAGGGCCCCCACCGGGGAGCTGTTTTTT. It yields the protein CASSDSGRAPTGELFF.